The rows below give T cell receptor beta chains drawn from one sample of a study of blood T cell repertoires in COVID-19. Libraries were prepared by immunoSEQ multiplex PCR; TCRdb keeps only in-frame clonotypes and omits some of them. The table records 110,000 to 150,000 clones, about 82% of them present only once. The sample consisted of PBMCs or T cells enriched from blood (not recorded which). These receptors were obtained from a woman aged 40 to 49 who had recovered from COVID-19. CDR3s include the opening cysteine and the closing phenylalanine or tryptophan. D genes are given only for firm matches. Size is omitted from some rows. Given values are once, few, many or a class for expanded clones.

j_call | d_call | clone_size | v_call | cdr3_length | cdr3_aa | cdr3_nt
TRBJ2-3 | TRBD2 | - | TRBV3-1/TRBV3-2 | 14 | CASSHGLGPDTQYF | TGTGCCAGCAGCCACGGACTAGGCCCAGATACGCAGTATTTT
TRBJ2-1 | TRBD2 | - | TRBV9 | 15 | CASSVSSGVYNEQFF | TGTGCCAGCAGCGTTTCTAGCGGGGTCTACAATGAGCAGTTCTTC
TRBJ1-1 | - | - | TRBV28 | 15 | CASRPMGRGATEAFF | TGTGCCAGCAGACCCATGGGACGGGGGGCGACTGAAGCTTTCTTT
TRBJ1-2 | TRBD1 | - | TRBV6-5 | 13 | CASTQGAQYGYTF | TGTGCCAGCACCCAGGGGGCACAATATGGCTACACCTTC
TRBJ1-1 | - | - | TRBV30 | 13 | CAWGPHSGGEAFF | TGTGCCTGGGGCCCCCATAGCGGTGGGGAAGCTTTCTTT
TRBJ2-3 | - | - | TRBV9 | 15 | CASSVALVSTDTQYF | TGTGCCAGCAGCGTAGCTCTAGTCAGCACAGATACGCAGTATTTT
TRBJ2-3 | TRBD2 | - | TRBV13 | 16 | CASSYSGAGLADTQYF | TGTGCCAGCAGTTATAGCGGGGCGGGGTTGGCAGATACGCAGTATTTT
TRBJ2-1 | TRBD2 | - | TRBV6-6 | 15 | CASSSLSGLYNEQFF | TGTGCCAGCAGTTCCCTTAGCGGGCTTTACAATGAGCAGTTCTTC
TRBJ1-2 | - | - | TRBV21-1 | 15 | CASSSPRQGRYGYTF | TGTGCCAGCAGCAGTCCTAGGCAGGGTCGATATGGCTACACCTTC
TRBJ1-6 | - | once | TRBV5-1 | 16 | CASSPGHGDNNSPLHF | TGCGCCAGCAGCCCAGGTCACGGTGATAATAATTCACCCCTCCACTTT
TRBJ2-5 | TRBD1 | - | TRBV24-1 | 16 | CATSDPGTVYQETQYF | TGTGCCACCAGTGATCCCGGGACAGTGTACCAAGAGACCCAGTACTTC
TRBJ1-4 | - | - | TRBV7-8 | 14 | CASSFLQGGEKLFF | TGTGCCAGCAGCTTTCTCCAGGGTGGTGAAAAACTGTTTTTT
TRBJ2-7 | - | - | TRBV27 | 13 | CASWSGTFHEQYF | TGTGCCAGCTGGAGCGGGACATTCCACGAGCAGTACTTC
TRBJ1-4 | TRBD1 | - | TRBV6-5 | 15 | CASNLGGTGSEKLFF | TGTGCCAGCAATCTGGGGGGGACAGGGAGTGAAAAACTGTTTTTT
TRBJ2-3 | TRBD2 | - | TRBV3-1/TRBV3-2 | 18 | CASSQPLRTSGGTDTQYF | TGTGCCAGCAGCCAGCCACTTCGGACTAGCGGGGGCACAGATACGCAGTATTTT
TRBJ1-5 | - | - | TRBV7-8 | 15 | CASSYRVSAGQPQHF | TGTGCCAGCAGTTATAGAGTGTCAGCCGGGCAGCCCCAGCATTTT
TRBJ1-1 | - | - | TRBV9 | 14 | CASSVGGMNTEAFF | TGTGCCAGCAGCGTAGGAGGGATGAACACTGAAGCTTTCTTT
TRBJ2-7 | TRBD1 | once | TRBV14 | 13 | CASSGDRENEQYF | TGTGCCAGCAGTGGGGACAGGGAAAACGAGCAGTACTTC
TRBJ1-6 | - | - | TRBV18 | 14 | CASSPSPDNSPLHF | TGTGCCAGCTCACCAAGTCCAGATAATTCACCCCTCCACTTT
TRBJ1-2 | - | - | TRBV12-5 | 14 | CASGLLDSHYGYTF | TGTGCTAGTGGTTTGTTGGACAGCCACTATGGCTACACCTTC
TRBJ2-7 | TRBD2 | - | TRBV5-1 | 15 | CASSIVAGERGEQYF | TGCGCCAGCAGCATTGTAGCGGGAGAAAGAGGCGAGCAGTACTTC
TRBJ2-7 | - | - | TRBV27 | 11 | CASVGGYEQYF | TGTGCCAGCGTCGGGGGCTACGAGCAGTACTTC
TRBJ2-7 | TRBD1 | - | TRBV10-3 | 14 | CATQPRDRTYEQYF | TGTGCCACGCAGCCCCGGGACAGGACCTACGAGCAGTACTTC
TRBJ2-5 | - | - | TRBV19 | 16 | CASSPRWGLNQETQYF | TGTGCCAGTAGTCCTCGTTGGGGCTTAAATCAAGAGACCCAGTACTTC
TRBJ2-7 | - | - | TRBV7-8 | 16 | CASSLEPGTANYEQYF | TGTGCCAGCAGCTTGGAACCCGGGACTGCCAACTACGAGCAGTACTTC